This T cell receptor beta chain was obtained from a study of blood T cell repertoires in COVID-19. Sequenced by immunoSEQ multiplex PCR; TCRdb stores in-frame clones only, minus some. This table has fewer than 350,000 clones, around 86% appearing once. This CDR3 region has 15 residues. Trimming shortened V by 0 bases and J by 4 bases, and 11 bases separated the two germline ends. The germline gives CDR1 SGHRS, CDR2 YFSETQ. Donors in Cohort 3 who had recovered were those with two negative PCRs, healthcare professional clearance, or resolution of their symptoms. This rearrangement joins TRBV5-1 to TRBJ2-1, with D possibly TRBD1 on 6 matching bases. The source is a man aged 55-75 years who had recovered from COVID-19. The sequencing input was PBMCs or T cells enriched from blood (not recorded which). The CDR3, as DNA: TGCGCCAGCAGCTTGGACAGGGTCCTTTACAATGAGCAGTTCTTC. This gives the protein CASSLDRVLYNEQFF.